The clone carrying this TCR beta chain was seen ten or more times. This specimen comes from a study of T cells in Graves' hyperthyroidism and ophthalmopathy. In the study overall: The authors collected peripheral blood at initial diagnosis, before any treatment.

Template material for amplifying TCR beta CDR3 regions consisted of RNA transcripts. The HTBI primer set served for first-round RT-PCR of the TCR CDR3. TCRdb analysed the multiplex PCR reads with MiXCR anew, one entry per CDR3 protein. The sample has around 350,000 distinct CDR3 sequences, more than 12% seen once; the top ten hold about 19%. A Clinical Activity Score of at least 3, a NOSPECS grade of at least 4 and a duration under 3 months were recorded in the ophthalmopathy patients. Clinicians diagnosed patients from clinical symptoms, serum thyroxine and TRAb, thyroid ultrasound and orbital computed tomography. From germline, CDR1 is LGHDT and CDR2 YNNKEL (reference sequence). This CDR3 has 13 residues. Trimming removed 4 bases at V and 4 bases at J, with 10 bases between.

The sample comprised blood. The TCR comes from a woman aged 30 to 39 with Graves' ophthalmopathy. The V gene is TRBV3-1, the J gene TRBJ2-5, with D tentatively TRBD2 (6 bases). CDR3 in amino acids: CASSLGGAETQYF. CDR3 nucleotide sequence: TGTGCCAGCAGCCTCGGCGGGGCAGAGACCCAGTACTTC.